The clone carrying this T cell receptor beta chain was detected once. V was cut by 3 bases and J by 9 bases, with 14 bases left in between. CDR3 length: 13 amino acids. Looked up from germline, CDR1 is MDHEN and CDR2 is SYDVKM. This entry comes from a study of response to subunit inactivated influenza vaccine. From the RT-PCR reads, TCRdb called clonotypes with MiXCR, one entry per CDR3 protein. Seen here are about 780,000 distinct CDR3 sequences, about 18% observed once, and the top ten hold approximately 11%. This clonotype was obtained from a man aged 50 to 60 who received an inactivated influenza vaccine. Sample: PBMCs from blood, taken roughly 5 days after vaccination. The chain joins TRBV28 to TRBJ1-1, with a tentative D call TRBD1 (5 bases). CDR3 loop: CASSLGGPGQAFF. DNA for the CDR3: TGTGCCAGCAGTTTGGGGGGACCGGGGCAAGCTTTCTTT. Complete variable domain (other parts from reference TRBV28 and TRBJ1-1): DVKVTQSSRYLVKRTGEKVFLECVQDMDHENMFWYRQDPGLGLRLIYFSYDVKMKEKGDIPEGYSVSREKKERFSLILESASTNQTSMYLCASSLGGPGQAFFGQGTRLTVV.